This TCR beta chain was profiled in a study of shared clonotypes between healthy human individuals. The CDR3 extends over 14 amino acids. Trimming removed 3 bases at V and 2 bases at J, with 11 bases between. The germline CDR1 and CDR2 sequences are SEHNR and FQNEAQ (reference sequence). Deep-level running was used for the assay. TCRdb's table, derived via immunoSEQ multiplex PCR, lists solely in-frame clones and lacks some. The sample yields roughly 2,500,000 clones, approximately 93% seen once. Specimen: naive CD4+ T cells from PBMCs. Noted subset: CD45RA+ positively selected. The chain carries TRBV7-9 and TRBJ2-7; D perhaps matches TRBD1 (5 bases). The sequence was collected from a man between 18 and 29 years old in good health. Some clones in this sample may be carry-over from other donors' samples. This chain's CDR3 is CASSFQTETYEQYF. CDR3 sequence (DNA): TGTGCCAGCAGCTTCCAGACAGAAACCTACGAGCAGTACTTC.